This TCR beta chain is drawn from a study of shared clonotypes between healthy human individuals. Template for every sorted-subset replicate PCR totaled 150 to 250 ng DNA, 25,000 to 30,000 T cell genomes. Original handling: Filtering differed since immunoSEQ provided only junctions, with no quality scores. TCRdb's copy holds only in-frame clones and misses some; the assay was immunoSEQ multiplex PCR. That table is the source of V, J and clone size, and D and trimming were worked out from the DNA. This table holds 660,000 or so clones, approximately 96% found once. On this clone itself: Its target is not known.

Per germline, CDR1 PRHDT and CDR2 FYEKMQ (reference sequence). The CDR3 has 14 amino acids. After removal of 6 bases from V and 5 bases from J, the junction contained 9 bases not matched to a gene. Positive CCR7 selection of CD45RO-negative cells yielded the naive CD8 cells, and terminally differentiated effector memory CD45RA+ cells were excluded. Every donor, a Caucasian adult, lived in Nashville, Tennessee. Overall study results and limits: An anticipated effect of sequencing depth on clonotype sharing among donors was recognized.

The chain uses TRBV13 and TRBJ2-7, with 8 positions matching TRBD1. This receptor was obtained from a woman in her 30s in good health. Material: naive CD8+ T cells sorted from blood. In DNA form, the CDR3 reads TGTGCCAGCAGTGTTAGGACAGGGTTCCACGAGCAGTACTTC. This codes for CASSVRTGFHEQYF.